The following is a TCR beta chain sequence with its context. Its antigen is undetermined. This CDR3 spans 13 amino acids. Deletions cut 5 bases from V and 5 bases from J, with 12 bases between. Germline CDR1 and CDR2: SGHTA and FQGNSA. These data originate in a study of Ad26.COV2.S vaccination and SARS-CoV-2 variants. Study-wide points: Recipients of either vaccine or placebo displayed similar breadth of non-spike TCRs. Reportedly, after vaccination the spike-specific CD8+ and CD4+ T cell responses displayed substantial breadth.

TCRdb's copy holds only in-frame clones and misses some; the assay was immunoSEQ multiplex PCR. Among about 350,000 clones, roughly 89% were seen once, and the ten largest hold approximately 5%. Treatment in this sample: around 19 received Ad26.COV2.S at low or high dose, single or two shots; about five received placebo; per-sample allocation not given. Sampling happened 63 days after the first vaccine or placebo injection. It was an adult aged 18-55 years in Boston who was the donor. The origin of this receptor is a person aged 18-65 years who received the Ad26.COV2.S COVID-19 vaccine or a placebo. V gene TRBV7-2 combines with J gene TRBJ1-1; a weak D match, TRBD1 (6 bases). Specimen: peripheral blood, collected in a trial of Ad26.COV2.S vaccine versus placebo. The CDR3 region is CASSTHRVTEAFF. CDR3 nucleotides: TGTGCCAGCAGCACTCACAGGGTGACTGAAGCTTTCTTT. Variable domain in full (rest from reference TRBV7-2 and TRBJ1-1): GAGVSQSPSNKVTEKGKDVELRCDPISGHTALYWYRQSLGQGLEFLIYFQGNSAPDKSGLPSDRFSAERTGGSVSTLTIQRTQQEDSAVYLCASSTHRVTEAFFGQGTRLTVV.